This TCR beta chain was sequenced in a study of somatic mutations in cytotoxic T cells in rheumatoid arthritis. This clone was counted a few times. Per germline, CDR1 SGHNT and CDR2 YENEEA. The length of the CDR3 is 16 residues. Trimming pared 2 bases from V and 0 bases from J, leaving 11 bases between. Sequenced by immunoSEQ multiplex PCR; TCRdb stores in-frame clones only, minus some. The sample shows more than 2,000 clones, roughly 80% of them seen only once. This receptor was obtained from a man aged 60-69 years with rheumatoid arthritis. Sequencing input: CD8+ T cells sorted from blood. The chain joins TRBV11-3 to TRBJ1-3; possibly TRBD1 for D (6 bases). CDR3 protein: CASSLSEDSSGNTIYF. CDR3 nucleotides: TGTGCCAGCAGCTTATCCGAGGACAGCTCTGGAAACACCATATATTTT.